The 21 T cell receptor beta chains listed next were all sequenced from one sample in a study of T cell responses to AZD1222 COVID-19 vaccine. Sequencing was performed with immunoSEQ multiplex PCR; in TCRdb, only in-frame clones are kept and a portion is missing. The profile shows about 120,000 clones, roughly nine tenths of them singletons. Sequencing was performed on peripheral blood, taken on day 0 of AZD1222 vaccination. The receptor source for this set is an adult in good health.

V gene TRBV30 combines with J gene TRBJ2-2; TRBD1 aligns across 10 bases. Germline-derived CDR1 and CDR2 are GTSNPN and SVGIG (reference sequence). The V and J ends lost 3 bases and 4 bases, in that order; junction bases with no gene match: 14. The length of the CDR3 is 18 residues. CDR3 sequence: CAWRLPGQGIGVTGELFF. CDR3 bases: TGTGCCTGGAGACTTCCGGGACAGGGGATAGGAGTCACCGGGGAGCTGTTTTTT.

This chain joins TRBV11-1 and TRBJ1-4; TRBD1 aligns across 7 bases. Germline V gene lookup returns CDR1 SGHAT and CDR2 FQDESV (reference sequence). With V trimmed by 6 bases and J by 8 bases, 9 bases remained unmatched. The CDR3 length is 14 residues. CDR3 nucleotides: TGTGCCAGCAGTCAACAGGGGTTTGGCGAAAAACTGTTTTTT. This encodes CASSQQGFGEKLFF.

This clone was seen once. The genes are TRBV27 and TRBJ1-1; no reliable D call. Trimming pared 7 bases from V and 1 base from J, leaving 10 bases between. The length of the CDR3 is 13 residues. Germline V gene sequence: CDR1 MNHEY, CDR2 SMNVEV (reference sequence). The CDR3 reads CASNLAANTEAFF. CDR3 coding DNA: TGTGCCAGCAATCTGGCGGCGAACACTGAAGCTTTCTTT.

V usage is TRBV9 and J usage is TRBJ1-1; possible D gene TRBD1, 5 bases. Germline CDR1 and CDR2: SGDLS and YYNGEE. This CDR3 has 14 amino acids. V gave up 2 bases and J gave up 1 base, with 9 bases separating them. The CDR3 DNA is TGTGCCAGCAGCGTCCTCACAGGGAACACTGAAGCTTTCTTT. Translated, it gives CASSVLTGNTEAFF.

As to this clone: The sample holds other DNA sequences that translate to the same CDR3. The genes are TRBV5-1 and TRBJ2-3; 9 nucleotides agree with TRBD1. The CDR3 totals 15 residues. The V segment lost 4 bases and the J segment 3 bases; nucleotides outside the gene matches: 6. Germline loops: CDR1 SGHRS, CDR2 YFSETQ. The CDR3 DNA reads TGCGCCAGCAGCCTGGGACAGGGACTAACAGATACGCAGTATTTT. This sequence encodes CASSLGQGLTDTQYF.

The genes are TRBV6-1 and TRBJ1-5; 8 bases are a match to TRBD1. Germline assignment: CDR1 MNHNS and CDR2 SASEGT. The trim removed 3 bases at V and 0 bases at J, leaving 10 bases unmatched. The CDR3 has 18 amino acids. CDR3 in DNA: TGTGCCAGCAGTGAGCGTAAGGGACAGGAGTTTAGCAATCAGCCCCAGCATTTT. It specifies CASSERKGQEFSNQPQHF.

The chain employs TRBV18 and TRBJ2-2; D is ambiguous. The germline CDR1 and CDR2 sequences are KGHSH and LQKENI. The germline V and J ends were trimmed by 3 bases and 6 bases, with 11 bases remaining between them. The CDR3 sequence is 14 residues long. This chain's CDR3 is CASSPPSEPGELFF. The CDR3 DNA reads TGTGCCAGCTCACCCCCCAGCGAGCCCGGGGAGCTGTTTTTT.

The chain joins TRBV6-5 to TRBJ2-2, with 8 bases that match TRBD2. V lost 4 bases, J lost 2 bases, and 6 bases stayed unmatched. Germline CDR1 MNHEY, CDR2 SVGAGI. The CDR3 has 16 amino acids. The CDR3 coding sequence is TGTGCCAGCAGTTTCAGCGGGGGCCTTAACACCGGGGAGCTGTTTTTT. Protein sequence: CASSFSGGLNTGELFF.

This chain uses TRBV2 with TRBJ1-2; perhaps TRBD1 as D (6 bases). Trimming stripped 2 bases from V and 6 bases from J, with 19 bases between. The CDR3 loop spans 16 amino acids. Germline CDR1 SNHLY, CDR2 FYNNEI. The CDR3 sequence is CASSETGTHIYDGYTF. In DNA form, the CDR3 reads TGTGCCAGCAGTGAAACCGGGACACATATATACGATGGCTACACCTTC. Filled out from reference TRBV2 and TRBJ1-2, the complete variable domain reads EPEVTQTPSHQVTQMGQEVILRCVPISNHLYFYWYRQILGQKVEFLVSFYNNEISEKSEIFDDQFSVERPDGSNFTLKIRSTKLEDSAMYFCASSETGTHIYDGYTFGSGTRLTVV.

V and J are TRBV4-1 and TRBJ1-1, with D tentatively TRBD1 (6 bases). Trimming pared 2 bases from V and 0 bases from J, leaving 10 bases between. CDR3 size: 15 residues. The germline CDR1 and CDR2 sequences are MGHRA and YSYEKL. DNA of the CDR3: TGCGCCAGCAGCCAACAGACAGGATTGAACACTGAAGCTTTCTTT. The encoded protein is CASSQQTGLNTEAFF.

The chain combines TRBV29-1 with TRBJ1-2, with 7 bases fitting TRBD1. The ends lost 5 bases at V and 7 bases at J; junction bases unmatched: 10. The CDR3 runs to 13 residues. Germline assignment: CDR1 SQVTM and CDR2 ANQGSEA. The CDR3 is CSVPSPGGGGYTF. The CDR3 DNA reads TGCAGCGTTCCCTCCCCAGGGGGAGGTGGCTACACCTTC.

V is TRBV7-9 and J is TRBJ2-3, with a possible D match to TRBD2 (6 bases). CDR1 is SEHNR, CDR2 FQNEAQ, per germline (reference sequence). Trimming removed 1 base at V and 13 bases at J, with 12 bases between. The CDR3 spans 12 residues. CDR3 coding DNA: TGTGCCAGCAGCTTAGTGGGGGGAATGAAGTATTTT. Translating gives CASSLVGGMKYF.

J is TRBJ2-5 and V is TRBV6-6, with D perhaps TRBD1 (5 bases). The CDR3 contains 14 residues. V lost 4 bases and J lost 5, with 14 bases in between. The germline gives CDR1 MNHNY, CDR2 SVGAGI (reference sequence). CDR3 sequence: CASSLIARVETQYF. The CDR3 nucleotides are TGTGCCAGCAGTTTGATCGCCAGGGTGGAGACCCAGTACTTC.

The V and J genes are TRBV6-5 and TRBJ1-4; no firm D call. CDR1 is MNHEY, CDR2 SVGAGI, per germline. The CDR3 is made up of 11 amino acids. Trimming stripped 6 bases from V and 4 bases from J, with 3 bases between. The CDR3 protein is CASRFNEKLFF. In DNA, the CDR3 is TGTGCCAGCAGGTTTAATGAAAAACTGTTTTTT.

This clone was recorded once. The J gene is TRBJ2-3, the V gene TRBV24-1, with D perhaps TRBD2 (7 bases). The germline CDR1 and CDR2 sequences are KGHDR and SFDVKD. The CDR3 loop spans 14 amino acids. Trimming left V 6 bases short and J 3 bases short, with 12 bases between. CDR3 bases: TGTGCCACCAGTAGGGGGGGTCTTACAGATACGCAGTATTTT. This encodes CATSRGGLTDTQYF.

V and J are TRBV7-6 and TRBJ1-6; D gene uncertain. Trimming took off 1 base at V and 4 bases at J, with 2 bases between the two ends. Germline lookup yields CDR1 SGHVS and CDR2 FNYEAQ. This CDR3 spans 13 amino acids. The CDR3 DNA reads TGTGCCAGCAGCTTAGTGTATAATTCACCCCTCCACTTT. It is translated as CASSLVYNSPLHF.

As DNA, the CDR3 is TGTGCCAGCAGCTTTGTAGTGGCGAGGGACACTGAAGCTTTCTTT. It yields the protein CASSFVVARDTEAFF. The chain employs TRBV7-9 and TRBJ1-1; no firm D call. With 3 bases removed from V and 3 bases from J, the gap between germline ends came to 14 bases. The CDR3 covers 15 residues. The germline gives CDR1 SEHNR, CDR2 FQNEAQ (reference sequence).

The CDR3 DNA sequence: TGTGCCATCAGCCTTAGTGGGACTAGCGGCACAGATACGCAGTATTTT. Its protein product is CAISLSGTSGTDTQYF. The chain carries TRBV10-3 and TRBJ2-3, with 10 bases that match TRBD2. The CDR3 length is 16 residues. V dropped 6 bases and J dropped 1; count of bases not matched to a gene: 7. The germline CDR1 and CDR2 sequences are ENHRY and SYGVKD.

The rearrangement joins TRBV5-6 to TRBJ2-1; 14 positions match TRBD2. Germline lookup yields CDR1 SGHDT and CDR2 YYEEEE. The trim removed 4 bases at V and 5 bases at J, leaving 14 bases unmatched. The CDR3 is 19 amino acids. CDR3 region: CASSRRGLAGARPNNEQFF. The DNA of the CDR3 is TGTGCCAGCAGCCGGAGGGGACTAGCGGGGGCACGTCCAAACAATGAGCAGTTCTTC.

The rearrangement uses TRBV27 and TRBJ1-1, with 12 bases fitting TRBD1. Germline CDR1 reads MNHEY; CDR2 reads SMNVEV (reference sequence). V lost 5 bases, J lost 1 base, and 5 bases stayed unmatched. This CDR3 comprises 16 residues. CDR3 nucleotides: TGTGCCAGCAGTCTAGGGACAGGGGGCACGAACACTGAAGCTTTCTTT. Protein product: CASSLGTGGTNTEAFF.

This chain connects TRBV18 to TRBJ2-7; D perhaps matches TRBD1 (6 bases). V was shortened by 0 bases and J by 5 bases, with 20 bases between the two germline ends. This CDR3 comprises 17 residues. The V gene's germline CDR1 is KGHSH and CDR2 LQKENI. The CDR3 DNA reads TGTGCCAGCTCACCACCCAGGTCTGGGCAGGGGTTGGACGAGCAGTACTTC. This sequence encodes CASSPPRSGQGLDEQYF.